Listed here are 9 T cell receptor beta chains from one sample, sequenced in a study of cytomegalovirus exposure and HLA in healthy donors. The PCR had 60 Vbeta and 13 Jbeta primers. Data came from immunoSEQ multiplex PCR; TCRdb stores just in-frame clones and leaves some out. This sample carries about 94,000 clones, about four fifths of them seen once, and the ten largest clones take 10%. Sequences were obtained from PBMCs. The receptors stem from a human donor in good health.

This clone occurred a few times. This chain joins TRBV28 and TRBJ2-7; D not resolved. The CDR3 sequence is 12 residues long. The V gene lost 3 bases and the J gene lost 6 bases, with 9 bases spanning the gap. Germline CDR1 MDHEN, CDR2 SYDVKM. The CDR3 region is CASSFRRGEQYF. The CDR3 region has the DNA TGTGCCAGCAGTTTTCGCAGAGGCGAGCAGTACTTC.

The rearrangement links TRBV4-3 to TRBJ2-4; TRBD2 is a possible D gene (6 bases). CDR1 is LGHNA and CDR2 is YSLEER in the germline V gene. The length of the CDR3 is 15 residues. Trimming cost V 0 bases and J 6 bases, with 12 bases left between them. DNA for the CDR3: TGCGCCAGCAGCCAAGAAGCGGTCGGGGGAAACATTCAGTACTTC. This translates into CASSQEAVGGNIQYF.

V and J are TRBV6-5 and TRBJ2-7; possible D gene TRBD2, 7 bases. The germline V and J ends were trimmed by 6 bases and 3 bases, with 15 bases remaining between them. In germline, CDR1 is MNHEY, CDR2 SVGAGI. The length of the CDR3 is 14 residues. In DNA, the CDR3 is TGTGCCAGCAGGTTAGGGGGGGGGCGCTACGAGCAGTACTTC. Translated, it gives CASRLGGGRYEQYF.

The chain carries TRBV7-2 and TRBJ1-1; D perhaps matches TRBD1 (6 bases). V was pared by 5 bases and J by 5 bases, with 9 bases between. Germline V gives CDR1 SGHTA, CDR2 FQGNSA. This CDR3 has 12 amino acids. The CDR3 spells CASSRGGTEAFF. Here the CDR3 DNA reads TGTGCCAGCAGCAGGGGGGGTACTGAAGCTTTCTTT.

The chain has TRBV29-1 and TRBJ2-7, with TRBD1 as a possible D gene (5 bases). Germline V lookup: CDR1 SQVTM, CDR2 ANQGSEA. CDR3 length: 12 amino acids. V gave up 7 bases and J gave up 2 bases, with 12 bases separating them. The CDR3 bases are TGCAGCGCTAGAGCGACAGCCTACGAGCAGTACTTC. This sequence encodes CSARATAYEQYF.

This clone was found a few times. The gene calls are TRBV4-1 and TRBJ2-7; 7 nucleotides match TRBD1. J gave up 6 bases and V 3 bases, and 8 bases lay outside the gene matches. The germline gives CDR1 MGHRA, CDR2 YSYEKL. This CDR3 spans 14 amino acids. CDR3 region: CASSHNRGGSEQYF. In DNA, the CDR3 is TGCGCCAGCAGCCACAACAGGGGTGGCAGCGAGCAGTACTTC.

This chain connects TRBV28 to TRBJ2-5, with 9 bases lining up with TRBD1. CDR3 length equals 14 residues. The ends lost 6 bases at V and 5 bases at J; junction bases unmatched: 7. Germline V gives CDR1 MDHEN, CDR2 SYDVKM. As DNA, the CDR3 is TGTGCCAGCAGCCGCTCCGGGACAGGGGAGACCCAGTACTTC. It specifies CASSRSGTGETQYF.

The rearrangement uses TRBV4-2 and TRBJ2-5; 7 bases agree with TRBD2. The CDR3 covers 16 residues. CDR1 is LGHNA and CDR2 is YNFKEQ in the germline V gene. With 1 base clipped from V and 5 bases from J, the junction kept 10 bases outside the gene matches. CDR3 region: CASSQGGSGKEETQYF. CDR3 DNA: TGTGCCAGCAGCCAAGGAGGAAGCGGGAAGGAGGAGACCCAGTACTTC.

The rearrangement joins TRBV18 to TRBJ1-2; D remains ambiguous. Germline V CDR1 and CDR2: KGHSH, LQKENI. The CDR3 is 14 residues long. V dropped 5 bases and J dropped 2 bases, with 12 bases sitting between them. The CDR3 coding sequence is TGTGCCAGCTCATCCCGAACTGAGAACTATGGCTACACCTTC. Amino acid sequence: CASSSRTENYGYTF.